This T cell receptor beta chain was found in a study of blood T cell repertoires in COVID-19. The wider study: Italy, Spain and the United States were the sources of the convalescent and acute COVID-19 samples. Sources were T cells, B-cell-depleted T cells, or PBMCs; the material itself was cDNA or gDNA.

This clone appeared a single time. The CDR3 has 15 amino acids. Germline V gene sequence: CDR1 KGHSH, CDR2 LQKENI. V was clipped by 0 bases and J by 8 bases, with 16 bases between them. Authors' processing steps: Using reference gene primer amplification, nucleated cell counts were estimated. The protocol was immunoSEQ multiplex PCR, while the TCRdb copy is restricted to in-frame clones and leaves out a portion. The V and J calls and clone size are taken from that table; D and trimming were inferred from the DNA. Counted here are around 190,000 clones, about four fifths occurring once; the ten biggest clones make up 5% to 8.5%.

Material: peripheral blood. This rearrangement joins TRBV18 to TRBJ1-2; D possibly corresponds to TRBD1 (5 bases). The TCR comes from a man in his sixties or seventies with active or convalescent COVID-19. The CDR3 nucleotides read TGTGCCAGCTCACCACCCGGGGGAGGGCCTCGGGGCTACACCTTC. It translates to CASSPPGGGPRGYTF.